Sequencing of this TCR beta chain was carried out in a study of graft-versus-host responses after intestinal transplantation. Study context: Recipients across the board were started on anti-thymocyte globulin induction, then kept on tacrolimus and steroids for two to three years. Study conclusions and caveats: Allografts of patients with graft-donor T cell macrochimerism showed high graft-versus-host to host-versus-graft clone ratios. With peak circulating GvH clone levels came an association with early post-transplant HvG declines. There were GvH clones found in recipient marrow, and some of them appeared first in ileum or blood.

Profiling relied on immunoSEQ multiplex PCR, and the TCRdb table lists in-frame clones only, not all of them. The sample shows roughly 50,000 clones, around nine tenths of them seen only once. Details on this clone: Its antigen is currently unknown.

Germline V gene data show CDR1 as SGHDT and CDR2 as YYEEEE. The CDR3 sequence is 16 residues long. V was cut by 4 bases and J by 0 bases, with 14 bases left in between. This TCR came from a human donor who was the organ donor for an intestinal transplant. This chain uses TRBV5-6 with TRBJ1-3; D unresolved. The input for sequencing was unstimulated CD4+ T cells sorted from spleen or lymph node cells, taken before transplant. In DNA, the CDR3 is TGTGCCAGCAGCCAACCATCAATCCTCTCTGGAAACACCATATATTTT. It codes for CASSQPSILSGNTIYF.